This T cell receptor beta chain was documented in a study of Ad26.COV2.S vaccination and SARS-CoV-2 variants. Study in general: As a participant in COV1001, the donor was in the Ad26.COV2.S trial arm.

Trimming shortened V by 3 bases and J by 3 bases, and 11 bases separated the two germline ends. Germline V gene sequence: CDR1 GTSNPN, CDR2 SVGIG (reference sequence). The CDR3 consists of 13 residues. The table came from immunoSEQ multiplex PCR; TCRdb's copy has only in-frame clones and leaves some out. The table lists about 680,000 clones, more than 80% of them singletons, with approximately 1.5% in the top ten. Treatment denoted: roughly 20 received Ad26.COV2.S at low or high dose, single or two shots; about 5 received placebo; per-sample allocation not given. The samples were gathered on day 63 after the first injection of vaccine or placebo. What was given as vaccine was an Ad26 vector encoding Wuhan-strain SARS-CoV-2 spike.

The sequencing here drew on peripheral blood, taken in a trial of Ad26.COV2.S vaccine versus placebo. The chain couples TRBV30 to TRBJ2-5; D may be TRBD2 (6 bases). The sequence came from a person aged 18-65 years who received the Ad26.COV2.S COVID-19 vaccine or a placebo. The CDR3 DNA sequence: TGTGCCTGGAGGACAAGGAGGGAAGAGACCCAGTACTTC. Amino acids: CAWRTRREETQYF.